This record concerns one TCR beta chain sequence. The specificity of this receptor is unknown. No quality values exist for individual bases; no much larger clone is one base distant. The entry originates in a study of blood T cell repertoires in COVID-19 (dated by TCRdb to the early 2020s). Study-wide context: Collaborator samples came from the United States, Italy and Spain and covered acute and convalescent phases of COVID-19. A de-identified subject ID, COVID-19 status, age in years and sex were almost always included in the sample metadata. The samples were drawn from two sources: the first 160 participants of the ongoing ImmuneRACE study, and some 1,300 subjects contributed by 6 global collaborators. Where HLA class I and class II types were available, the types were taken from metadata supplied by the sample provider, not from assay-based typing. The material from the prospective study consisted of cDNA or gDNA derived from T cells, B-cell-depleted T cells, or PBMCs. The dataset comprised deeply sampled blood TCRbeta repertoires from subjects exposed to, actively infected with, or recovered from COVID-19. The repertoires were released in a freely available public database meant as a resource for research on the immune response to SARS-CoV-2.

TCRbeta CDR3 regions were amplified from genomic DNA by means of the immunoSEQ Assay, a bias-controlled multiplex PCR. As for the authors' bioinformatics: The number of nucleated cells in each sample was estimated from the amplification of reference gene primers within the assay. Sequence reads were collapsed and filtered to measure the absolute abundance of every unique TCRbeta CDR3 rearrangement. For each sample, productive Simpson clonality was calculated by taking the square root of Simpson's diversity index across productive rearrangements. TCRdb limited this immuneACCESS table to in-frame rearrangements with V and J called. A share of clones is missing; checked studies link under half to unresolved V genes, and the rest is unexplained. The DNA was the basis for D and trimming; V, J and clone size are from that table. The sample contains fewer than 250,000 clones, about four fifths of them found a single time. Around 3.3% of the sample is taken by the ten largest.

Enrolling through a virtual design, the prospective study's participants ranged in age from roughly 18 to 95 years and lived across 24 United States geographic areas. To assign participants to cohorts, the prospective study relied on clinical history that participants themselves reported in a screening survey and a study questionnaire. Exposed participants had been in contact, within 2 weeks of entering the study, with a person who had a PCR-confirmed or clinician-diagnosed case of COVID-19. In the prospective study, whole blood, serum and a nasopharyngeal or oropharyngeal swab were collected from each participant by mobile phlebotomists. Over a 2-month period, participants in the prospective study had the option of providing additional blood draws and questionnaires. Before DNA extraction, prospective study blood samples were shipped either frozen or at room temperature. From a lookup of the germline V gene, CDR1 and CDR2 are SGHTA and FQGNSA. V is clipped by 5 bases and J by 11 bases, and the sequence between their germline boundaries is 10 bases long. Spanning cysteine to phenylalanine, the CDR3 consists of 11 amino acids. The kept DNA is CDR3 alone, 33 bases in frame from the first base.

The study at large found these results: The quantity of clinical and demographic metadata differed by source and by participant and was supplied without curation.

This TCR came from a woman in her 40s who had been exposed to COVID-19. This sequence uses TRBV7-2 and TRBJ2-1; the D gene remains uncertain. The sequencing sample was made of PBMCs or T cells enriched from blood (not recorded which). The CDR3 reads CASSHVPKQFF. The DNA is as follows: TGTGCCAGCAGCCATGTCCCTAAGCAGTTCTTC.